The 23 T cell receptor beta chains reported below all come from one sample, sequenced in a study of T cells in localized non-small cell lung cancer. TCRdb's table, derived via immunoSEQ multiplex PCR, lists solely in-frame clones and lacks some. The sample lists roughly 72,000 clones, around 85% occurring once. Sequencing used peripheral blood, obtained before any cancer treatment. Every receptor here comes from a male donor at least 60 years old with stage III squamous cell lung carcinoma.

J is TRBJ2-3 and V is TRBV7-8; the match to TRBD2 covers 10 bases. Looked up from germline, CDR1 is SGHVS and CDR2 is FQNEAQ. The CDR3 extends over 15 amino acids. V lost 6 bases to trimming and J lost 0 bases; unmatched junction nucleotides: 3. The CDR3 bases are TGTGCCAGCAGACCTAGCGGGAGTAGCACAGATACGCAGTATTTT. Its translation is CASRPSGSSTDTQYF. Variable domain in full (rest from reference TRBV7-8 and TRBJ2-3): GAGVSQSPRYKVAKRGQDVALRCDPISGHVSLFWYQQALGQGPEFLTYFQNEAQLDKSGLPSDRFFAERPEGSVSTLKIQRTQQEDSAVYLCASRPSGSSTDTQYFGPGTRLTVL.

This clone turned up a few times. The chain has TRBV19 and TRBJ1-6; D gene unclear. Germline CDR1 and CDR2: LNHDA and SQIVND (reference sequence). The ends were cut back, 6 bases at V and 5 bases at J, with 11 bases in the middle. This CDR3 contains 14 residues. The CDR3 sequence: CASSRTMDNSPLHF. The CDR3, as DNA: TGTGCCAGTAGCCGGACGATGGATAATTCACCCCTCCACTTT.

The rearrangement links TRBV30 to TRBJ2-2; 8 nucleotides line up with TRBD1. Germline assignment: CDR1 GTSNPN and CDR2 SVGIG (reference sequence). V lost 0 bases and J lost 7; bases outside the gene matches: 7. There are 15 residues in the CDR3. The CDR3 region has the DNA TGTGCCTGGAGTGTCTCGGACAGGGCAGTCGGGGAGCTGTTTTTT. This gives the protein CAWSVSDRAVGELFF.

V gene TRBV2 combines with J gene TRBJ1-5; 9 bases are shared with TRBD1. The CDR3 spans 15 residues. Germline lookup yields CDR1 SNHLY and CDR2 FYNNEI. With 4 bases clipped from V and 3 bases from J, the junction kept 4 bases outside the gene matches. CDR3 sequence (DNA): TGTGCCAGCAGTGCAGGGACAGGGCACAATCAGCCCCAGCATTTT. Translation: CASSAGTGHNQPQHF.

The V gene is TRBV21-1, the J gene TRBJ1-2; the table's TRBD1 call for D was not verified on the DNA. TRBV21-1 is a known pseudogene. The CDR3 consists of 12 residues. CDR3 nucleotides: TGTGCCAGCAGCAGCCCAGATCGAGGCTACACCTTC. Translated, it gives CASSSPDRGYTF.

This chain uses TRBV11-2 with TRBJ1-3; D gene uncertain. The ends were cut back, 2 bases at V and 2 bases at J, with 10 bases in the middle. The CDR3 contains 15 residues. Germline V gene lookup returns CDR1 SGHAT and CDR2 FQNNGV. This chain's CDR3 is CASSLMGRTGNTIYF. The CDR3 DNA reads TGTGCCAGCAGCTTAATGGGTCGCACTGGAAACACCATATATTTT.

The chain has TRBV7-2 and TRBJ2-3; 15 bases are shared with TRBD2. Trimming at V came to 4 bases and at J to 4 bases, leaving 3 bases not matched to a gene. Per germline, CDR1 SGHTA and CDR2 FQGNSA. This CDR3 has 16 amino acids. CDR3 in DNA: TGTGCCAGCAGCTCGGGACTAGCGGGGGGCGCAGATACGCAGTATTTT. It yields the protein CASSSGLAGGADTQYF.

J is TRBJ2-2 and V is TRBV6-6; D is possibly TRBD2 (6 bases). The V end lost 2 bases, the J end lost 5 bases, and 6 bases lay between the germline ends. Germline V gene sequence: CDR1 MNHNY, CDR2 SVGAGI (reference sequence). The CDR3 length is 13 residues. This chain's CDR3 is CASSYAGTGELFF. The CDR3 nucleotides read TGTGCCAGCAGTTACGCGGGAACCGGGGAGCTGTTTTTT.

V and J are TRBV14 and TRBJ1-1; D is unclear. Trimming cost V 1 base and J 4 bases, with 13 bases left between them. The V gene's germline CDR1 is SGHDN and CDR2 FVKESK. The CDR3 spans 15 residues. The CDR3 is CASSQVVGRFTEAFF. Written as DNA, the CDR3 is TGTGCCAGCAGCCAAGTCGTGGGTCGGTTCACTGAAGCTTTCTTT.

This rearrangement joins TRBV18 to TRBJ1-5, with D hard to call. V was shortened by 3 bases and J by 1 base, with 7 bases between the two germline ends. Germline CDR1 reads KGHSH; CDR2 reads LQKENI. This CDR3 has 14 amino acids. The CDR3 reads CASSPTDSNQPQHF. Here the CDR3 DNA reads TGTGCCAGCTCACCCACCGACAGCAATCAGCCCCAGCATTTT.

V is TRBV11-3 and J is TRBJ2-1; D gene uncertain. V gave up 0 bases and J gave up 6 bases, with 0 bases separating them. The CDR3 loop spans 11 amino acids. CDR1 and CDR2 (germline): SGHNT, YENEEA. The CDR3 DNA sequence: TGTGCCAGCAGCTTAGACAATGAGCAGTTCTTC. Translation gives CASSLDNEQFF.

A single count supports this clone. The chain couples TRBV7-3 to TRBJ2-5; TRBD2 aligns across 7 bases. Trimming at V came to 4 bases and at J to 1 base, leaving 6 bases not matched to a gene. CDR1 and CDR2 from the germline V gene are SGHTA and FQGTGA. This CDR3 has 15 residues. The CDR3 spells CASSSRASGQETQYF. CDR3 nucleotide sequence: TGTGCCAGCAGCTCTAGGGCTAGCGGCCAAGAGACCCAGTACTTC.

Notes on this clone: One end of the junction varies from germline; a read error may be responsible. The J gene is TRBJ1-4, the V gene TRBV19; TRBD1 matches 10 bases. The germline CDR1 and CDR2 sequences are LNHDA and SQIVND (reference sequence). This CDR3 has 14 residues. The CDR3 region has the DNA TGTGCCAGTGGTCTCCGGGACAGGGGTTCTTACTCCGGTTTT. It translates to CASGLRDRGSYSGF.

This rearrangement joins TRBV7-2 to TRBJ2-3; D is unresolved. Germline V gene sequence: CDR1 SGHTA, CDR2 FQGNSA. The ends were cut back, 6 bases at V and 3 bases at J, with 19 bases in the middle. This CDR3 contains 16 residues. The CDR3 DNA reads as TGTGCCAGCAGTACGGGTTTCGACGGAGTTACAGATACGCAGTATTTT. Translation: CASSTGFDGVTDTQYF.

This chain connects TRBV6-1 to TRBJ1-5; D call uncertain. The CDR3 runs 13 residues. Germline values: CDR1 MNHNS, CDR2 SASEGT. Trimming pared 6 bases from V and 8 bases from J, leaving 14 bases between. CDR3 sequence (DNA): TGTGCCAGCAGCGACGGACCTTGGGAGCCCCAGCATTTT. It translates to CASSDGPWEPQHF.

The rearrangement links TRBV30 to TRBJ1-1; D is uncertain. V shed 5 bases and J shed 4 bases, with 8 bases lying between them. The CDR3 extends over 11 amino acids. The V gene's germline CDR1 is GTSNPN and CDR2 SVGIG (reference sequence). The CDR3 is CAWLLTTEAFF. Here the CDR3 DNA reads TGTGCCTGGCTACTGACCACTGAAGCTTTCTTT.

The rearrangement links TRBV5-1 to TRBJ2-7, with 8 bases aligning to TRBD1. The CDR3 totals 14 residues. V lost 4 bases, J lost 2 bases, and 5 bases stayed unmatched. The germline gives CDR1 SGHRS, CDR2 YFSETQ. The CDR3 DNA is TGCGCCAGCAGCCGGGGACAGGCCACCTACGAGCAGTACTTC. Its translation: CASSRGQATYEQYF. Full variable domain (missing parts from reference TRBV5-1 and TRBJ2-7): KAGVTQTPRYLIKTRGQQVTLSCSPISGHRSVSWYQQTPGQGLQFLFEYFSETQRNKGNFPGRFSGRQFSNSRSEMNVSTLELGDSALYLCASSRGQATYEQYFGPGTRLTVT.

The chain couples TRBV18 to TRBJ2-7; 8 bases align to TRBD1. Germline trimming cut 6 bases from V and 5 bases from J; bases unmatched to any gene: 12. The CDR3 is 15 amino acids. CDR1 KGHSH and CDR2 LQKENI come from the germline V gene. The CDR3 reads CASSPTGTGRDEQYF. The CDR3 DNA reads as TGTGCCAGCTCGCCCACCGGGACAGGACGCGACGAGCAGTACTTC.

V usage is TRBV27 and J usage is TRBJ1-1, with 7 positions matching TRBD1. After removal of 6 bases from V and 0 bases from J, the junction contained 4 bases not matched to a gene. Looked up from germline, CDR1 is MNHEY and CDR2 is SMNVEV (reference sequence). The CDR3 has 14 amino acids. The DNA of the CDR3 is TGTGCCAGCAGAAACGACAGGGTGAACACTGAAGCTTTCTTT. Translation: CASRNDRVNTEAFF.

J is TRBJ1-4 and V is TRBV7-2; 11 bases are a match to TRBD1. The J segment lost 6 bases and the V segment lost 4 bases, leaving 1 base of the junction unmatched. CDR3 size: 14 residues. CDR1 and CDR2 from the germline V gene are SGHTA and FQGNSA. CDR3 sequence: CASSWTGGDEKLFF. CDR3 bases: TGTGCCAGCAGCTGGACAGGGGGCGATGAAAAACTGTTTTTT.

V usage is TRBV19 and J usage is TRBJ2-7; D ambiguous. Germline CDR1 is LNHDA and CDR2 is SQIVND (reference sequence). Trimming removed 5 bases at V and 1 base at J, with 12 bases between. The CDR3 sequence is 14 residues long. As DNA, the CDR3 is TGTGCCAGTAGTGCCCAGGTTTCGTCCTACGAGCAGTACTTC. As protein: CASSAQVSSYEQYF.

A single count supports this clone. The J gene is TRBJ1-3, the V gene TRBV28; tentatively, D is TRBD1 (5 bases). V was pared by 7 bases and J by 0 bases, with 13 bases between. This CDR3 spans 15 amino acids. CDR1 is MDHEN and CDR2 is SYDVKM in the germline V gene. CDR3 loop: CASTRDEASGNTIYF. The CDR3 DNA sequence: TGTGCCAGCACGAGGGACGAGGCCTCTGGAAACACCATATATTTT.

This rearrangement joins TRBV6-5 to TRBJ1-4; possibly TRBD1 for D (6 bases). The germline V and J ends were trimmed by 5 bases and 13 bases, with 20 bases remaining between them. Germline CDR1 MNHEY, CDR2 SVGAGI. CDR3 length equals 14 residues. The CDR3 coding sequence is TGTGCCAGCAGTAGGGACACTTGGAGCGGGGTACTGTTTTTT. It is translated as CASSRDTWSGVLFF.